The sequence of this TCR beta chain was determined in a study of CD8 T cells in ankylosing spondylitis. This clonotype was seen at least ten times. TCRdb itself ran the 5' RACE reads through MiXCR, one entry per CDR3 protein. The sample comprises 250,000 to 400,000 distinct CDR3 sequences, under 14% of which are singletons, and roughly 9.5% rests with the top ten. Sequenced material: blood, either unsorted or a sorted T cell fraction (not recorded which). The sequence came from a female donor with ankylosing spondylitis or in good health (not recorded which).

The CDR3 nucleotides read TGCAGCGTTGATCAGGGGAACATTCAGTACTTC. This encodes CSVDQGNIQYF. The genes are TRBV29-1 and TRBJ2-4; D is possibly TRBD1 (6 bases). Germline values: CDR1 SQVTM, CDR2 ANQGSEA. V was clipped by 3 bases and J by 7 bases, with 7 bases between them. The CDR3 has 11 residues.